This is a list of T cell receptor beta chains from one sample in a study of identical twins. From the 5' RACE reads, TCRdb called clonotypes with MiXCR, one entry per CDR3 protein. This table holds about 530,000 distinct CDR3 sequences, around 15% found once. The sample was also reused in another study, on yellow fever vaccine responses in identical twins.

The sample comprised CD4+ T cells sorted from blood. These receptors were collected from a woman between 18 and 30 years old in good health. CDR3s include the opening cysteine and the closing phenylalanine or tryptophan. The order of the fields is D gene, J gene, clone size, V gene, CDR3 DNA, CDR3 protein. A D gene is named only where the DNA matches it firmly. Clone sizes are given selectively: once, few, many, or a class where the clone is expanded.

NA | TRBJ1-1 | few | TRBV6-5 | TGTGCCAGCAGTTACGATTGGGGCCTGAACACTGAAGCTTTCTTT | CASSYDWGLNTEAFF
NA | TRBJ2-2 | NA | TRBV10-2 | TGCGCCAGCAGTGAGGGCGGGGGCGGGACCGGGGAGCTGTTTTTT | CASSEGGGGTGELFF
NA | TRBJ2-2 | few | TRBV10-3 | TGTGCCATCAGTGACGGGACACGAAACACCGGGGAGCTGTTTTTT | CAISDGTRNTGELFF
TRBD1 | TRBJ1-1 | NA | TRBV3-1 | TGTGCCAGCAGCCAAGATGGGACAGGGTTGAACACTGAAGCTTTCTTT | CASSQDGTGLNTEAFF
TRBD2 | TRBJ2-5 | few | TRBV20-1 | TGCAGTGCTAGTTTGGCGGGGGTTGGAGAGACCCAGTACTTC | CSASLAGVGETQYF
TRBD1 | TRBJ2-1 | few | TRBV3-1 | TGTGCCAGCAGCCATAACAGGGGGAGGTCCAATGAGCAGTTCTTC | CASSHNRGRSNEQFF
NA | TRBJ2-2 | NA | TRBV11-3 | TGTGCCAGCAGAGGGTTCACCGGGGAGCTGTTTTTT | CASRGFTGELFF
TRBD1 | TRBJ2-5 | NA | TRBV20-1 | TGCAGTGCGGGCAGGGGGCGCCGGGAGACCCAGTACTTC | CSAGRGRRETQYF
NA | TRBJ2-2 | NA | TRBV28 | TGTGCCAGCAGTTTACGGGTACCCGGGGAGCTGTTTTTT | CASSLRVPGELFF
NA | TRBJ2-1 | many | TRBV20-1 | TGCAGTGCCCATGGGGGGATCTTTTACAATGAGCAGTTCTTC | CSAHGGIFYNEQFF
TRBD2 | TRBJ2-1 | NA | TRBV19 | TGTGCCAGTAGTATCCTCGGGACTAGCGGATACAATGAGCAGTTCTTC | CASSILGTSGYNEQFF
TRBD1 | TRBJ2-7 | NA | TRBV29-1 | TGCAGCGTTGAAGAGACAGGGGCGAACCCCCGTGAGCAGTACTTC | CSVEETGANPREQYF
TRBD1 | TRBJ1-1 | NA | TRBV3-1 | TGTGCCAGCACCGACCTTACAGGGGGCACTGAAGCTTTCTTT | CASTDLTGGTEAFF
TRBD2 | TRBJ2-3 | many | TRBV7-8 | TGTGCCAGTACTATAGAGGGCCAGCGGGGGACAGATACGCAGTATTTT | CASTIEGQRGTDTQYF
TRBD1 | TRBJ2-5 | NA | TRBV7-2 | TGTGCCAGCAGCTTAGGCGGTCGGGACAGAGAGACCCAGTACTTC | CASSLGGRDRETQYF
TRBD2 | TRBJ2-1 | NA | TRBV7-9 | TGTGCCAGCAGCTTCGGACTAGCGGACAATGAGCAGTTCTTC | CASSFGLADNEQFF
NA | TRBJ2-2 | NA | TRBV7-9 | TGTGCCAGCAGCCCCTCGGGGGCAGGGAACACCGGGGAGCTGTTTTTT | CASSPSGAGNTGELFF
NA | TRBJ2-2 | few | TRBV5-1 | TGCGCCAGCAGCTACCGGACGGGGTCGGACACCGGGGAGCTGTTTTTT | CASSYRTGSDTGELFF
NA | TRBJ1-5 | NA | TRBV5-1 | TGCGCCAGTCGACAATCAGGAGCTAGCAATCAGCCCCAGCATTTT | CASRQSGASNQPQHF
NA | TRBJ2-7 | NA | TRBV25-1 | TGTGCCAGCAGACGGGGTGGGGTCTCCTCCTACGAGCAGTACTTC | CASRRGGVSSYEQYF
TRBD2 | TRBJ2-1 | many | TRBV5-1 | TGCGCCAGCAGCTTGGTTAGCGGGAGTAAGAATGAGCAGTTCTTC | CASSLVSGSKNEQFF
NA | TRBJ2-2 | few | TRBV14 | TGTGCCAGCAGCCGCCGGTCGGGCGGGGAGCTGTTTTTT | CASSRRSGGELFF
NA | TRBJ2-2 | few | TRBV20-1 | TGCAGTGCTAGAGTCCAACTAAACGGGGAGCTGTTTTTT | CSARVQLNGELFF
TRBD2 | TRBJ2-3 | NA | TRBV27 | TGTGCCAGCAGTTCCCGTTTTAGCGGGGGGGCCGCAGATACGCAGTATTTT | CASSSRFSGGAADTQYF
TRBD1 | TRBJ2-7 | NA | TRBV12-3/TRBV12-4 | TGTGCCAGCAGTTCCCGGGACAGGGCCTCCTACGAGCAGTACTTC | CASSSRDRASYEQYF
TRBD2 | TRBJ2-3 | NA | TRBV20-1 | TGCAGTGCTACGACTAGCGGGGGCCCCCCTAGCACAGATACGCAGTATTTT | CSATTSGGPPSTDTQYF
TRBD1 | TRBJ2-2 | NA | TRBV3-1 | TGTGCCAGCAGCCAACAAGACAGGGGGCGGGCCGGGGAGCTGTTTTTT | CASSQQDRGRAGELFF
NA | TRBJ1-1 | few | TRBV5-1 | TGCGCCAGCAGCGGGGGTGCGCCAGGGGCTAGTGTGAACACTGAAGCTTTCTTT | CASSGGAPGASVNTEAFF
NA | TRBJ2-3 | NA | TRBV12-3/TRBV12-4 | TGTGCCAGCAGTTTAGCGGACAGCCGCACAGATACGCAGTATTTT | CASSLADSRTDTQYF
NA | TRBJ1-5 | few | TRBV12-3/TRBV12-4 | TGTGCCAGCAGTCCGGCACAGGGAAGGGGCAATCAGCCCCAGCATTTT | CASSPAQGRGNQPQHF
NA | TRBJ2-6 | few | TRBV18 | TGTGCCAGCTCACCAGAACAGAAGTCTGGGGCCAACGTCCTGACTTTC | CASSPEQKSGANVLTF
NA | TRBJ1-2 | few | TRBV14 | TGTGCCAGCAGCCAAGACCAGGGAGGTTTCCATGGCTACACCTTC | CASSQDQGGFHGYTF
TRBD2 | TRBJ2-2 | once | TRBV2 | TGTGCCAGCAGGGGACTAGCGGGAGGGTATTTGAACACCGGGGAGCTGTTTTTT | CASRGLAGGYLNTGELFF
NA | TRBJ1-2 | NA | TRBV5-6 | TGTGCCAGCAGTCGCACCAGCTATGGCTACACCTTC | CASSRTSYGYTF
TRBD1 | TRBJ1-6 | NA | TRBV6-2/TRBV6-3 | TGTGCCAGCAACAGGGGACAGGGGTATTCACCCCTCCACTTT | CASNRGQGYSPLHF
NA | TRBJ1-3 | few | TRBV25-1 | TGTGCCAGCAGTGAGGGGGGCGGTATTCGCTCTGGAAACACCATATATTTT | CASSEGGGIRSGNTIYF
NA | TRBJ2-7 | NA | TRBV6-1 | TGTGCCAGCACCAATTCCGCCTCCTACGAGCAGTACTTC | CASTNSASYEQYF
NA | TRBJ1-1 | NA | TRBV7-9 | TGTGCCAGCAGCTCCGATTTGGTTAACACTGAAGCTTTCTTT | CASSSDLVNTEAFF
NA | TRBJ2-7 | NA | TRBV28 | TGTGCCAGCAGATCCGGTCCCGCCGAGCAGTACTTC | CASRSGPAEQYF
NA | TRBJ2-2 | NA | TRBV7-3 | TGTGCCAGCAGCTTAAATGTGGCCGCGAACACCGGGGAGCTGTTTTTT | CASSLNVAANTGELFF
NA | TRBJ2-4 | NA | TRBV4-1 | TGCGCCAGCAGCCAGGGTAGCCTGGCCCCAAACATTCAGTACTTC | CASSQGSLAPNIQYF
NA | TRBJ2-2 | NA | TRBV24-1 | TGTGCCACCAGTTCCCAACCTAATCGTGCAGGGGTGAACACCGGGGAGCTGTTTTTT | CATSSQPNRAGVNTGELFF
TRBD1 | TRBJ1-5 | many | TRBV5-1 | TGCGCCAGCAGCCAGGGACAGGGGCATCAGCCCCAGCATTTT | CASSQGQGHQPQHF